The 11 T cell receptor beta chains given below trace back to one sample, sequenced in a study of cytomegalovirus exposure and HLA in healthy donors. Sequencing was performed with immunoSEQ multiplex PCR; in TCRdb, only in-frame clones are kept and a portion is missing. The repertoire holds about 130,000 clones, with 89% as singletons. The sequenced sample consisted of PBMCs. The receptors originated from a woman between 18 and 29 years old in good health and CMV-seronegative.

This chain uses TRBV7-9 with TRBJ2-7, with a tentative D call TRBD2 (6 bases). Germline V gives CDR1 SEHNR, CDR2 FQNEAQ (reference sequence). V shed 1 base and J shed 5 bases, with 9 bases lying between them. This CDR3 is 13 amino acids long. CDR3 sequence: CASSLEEGNEQYV. CDR3 sequence (DNA): TGTGCCAGCAGCTTAGAGGAGGGAAACGAGCAGTACGTC.

The genes are TRBV2 and TRBJ2-5, with D hard to call. The CDR3 spans 13 residues. Germline CDR1 and CDR2: SNHLY and FYNNEI. V lost 7 bases to trimming and J lost 1 base, with 10 bases between them. The DNA of the CDR3 is TGTGCCAGCAATTCTATACGCCAAGAGACCCAGTACTTC. It specifies CASNSIRQETQYF.

The chain combines TRBV6-1 with TRBJ2-1; D might be TRBD1 (8 bases). Germline CDR1 is MNHNS and CDR2 is SASEGT. CDR3 length: 14 amino acids. Trimming removed 5 bases at V and 5 bases at J, with 13 bases between. The CDR3 region is CASSWTGRDNEQFF. In nucleotides, the CDR3 is TGTGCCAGCAGTTGGACAGGGAGGGACAATGAGCAGTTCTTC.

This clone was counted only a few times. The chain links TRBV7-9 to TRBJ2-7; 8 bases align to TRBD1. Losses at the gene ends were 3 bases for V and 6 bases for J; bases not matched to a gene: 4. Germline loops: CDR1 SEHNR, CDR2 FQNEAQ (reference sequence). This CDR3 is 13 amino acids long. In DNA, the CDR3 is TGTGCCAGCAGCTTGACAGGGGCTGGCGAGCAGTACTTC. Its translation is CASSLTGAGEQYF.

V and J are TRBV27 and TRBJ2-3; 9 positions agree with TRBD2. Germline V CDR1 and CDR2: MNHEY, SMNVEV (reference sequence). J gave up 6 bases and V 8 bases, and 18 bases lay outside the gene matches. This CDR3 spans 17 amino acids. This chain's CDR3 is CASRRAFASGTADTQYF. In nucleotides, the CDR3 is TGTGCCAGCCGTAGGGCGTTTGCTAGCGGGACGGCGGATACGCAGTATTTT.

This clone is a singleton in its sample. The chain employs TRBV28 and TRBJ1-2; 8 bases agree with TRBD1. Trimming at V came to 6 bases and at J to 10 bases, leaving 7 bases not matched to a gene. CDR1 is MDHEN and CDR2 is SYDVKM in the germline V gene. The CDR3 is made up of 12 amino acids. DNA for the CDR3: TGTGCCAGCAGCCCTGGACAGGGACCCTACACCTTC. It codes for CASSPGQGPYTF.

This clone has a single count. The gene calls are TRBV19 and TRBJ2-2; the D gene is possibly TRBD2 (5 bases). CDR3 length: 14 amino acids. Trimming pared 9 bases from V and 4 bases from J, leaving 15 bases between. The germline V gene encodes CDR1 LNHDA and CDR2 SQIVND (reference sequence). The DNA for the CDR3 is TGTGCCAGCCAACTAGGAGTCGGCACCGGGGAGCTGTTTTTT. As protein: CASQLGVGTGELFF.

The V call is TRBV15, the J call TRBJ2-5, with D possibly matching TRBD2 (5 bases). In germline, CDR1 is LNHNV, CDR2 YYDKDF (reference sequence). The germline V and J ends were trimmed by 0 bases and 2 bases, with 10 bases remaining between them. The length of the CDR3 is 15 residues. The CDR3 loop is CATSRDRGGQETQYF. For the CDR3, the DNA is TGTGCCACCAGCAGAGATCGAGGAGGACAAGAGACCCAGTACTTC.

The chain uses TRBV4-1 and TRBJ2-1; TRBD1 aligns across 8 bases. This CDR3 spans 17 amino acids. The V gene end was trimmed by 2 bases and the J gene end by 2 bases; junction bases not matched to a gene: 8. Germline loops: CDR1 MGHRA, CDR2 YSYEKL. The CDR3 loop reads CASSQLPRQGPYNEQFF. The CDR3 DNA is TGCGCCAGCAGCCAACTCCCTCGACAGGGGCCCTACAATGAGCAGTTCTTC.

The rearrangement uses TRBV18 and TRBJ2-2, with TRBD2 matching over 7 bases. The CDR3 spans 16 residues. The junction had 2 bases not matched to a gene; V was cut back by 1 base and J by 0 bases. Germline V gives CDR1 KGHSH, CDR2 LQKENI. Here the CDR3 reads CASSPLGGTNTGELFF. CDR3 DNA sequence: TGTGCCAGCTCACCACTGGGGGGGACGAACACCGGGGAGCTGTTTTTT.

The CDR3 DNA reads TGTGCCAGCAGCCCAACAGGGGGCAACTATGGCTACACCTTC. It yields the protein CASSPTGGNYGYTF. This chain connects TRBV28 to TRBJ1-2; TRBD1 matches 9 bases. This CDR3 is built from 14 residues. Germline CDR1 MDHEN, CDR2 SYDVKM. The trim removed 6 bases at V and 2 bases at J, leaving 4 bases unmatched.